Below are 28 T cell receptor beta chains sequenced from a single sample in a study. MiXCR, applied by TCRdb to the RT-PCR reads, yields one record per CDR3 protein. The sample lists about 680,000 distinct CDR3 sequences; 12% to 15% were seen once. The specimen was memory CD4+ T cells from blood. These receptors originate from a female donor in good health, serving as a healthy control.

This clonotype was recorded many times. The chain is built from TRBV6-5 and TRBJ1-2, with D unresolved. Germline CDR1 reads MNHEY; CDR2 reads SVGAGI. With 3 bases removed from V and 4 bases from J, the gap between germline ends came to 12 bases. The CDR3 contains 14 residues. Here the CDR3 reads CASSYSIDLYGYTF. The CDR3, as DNA: TGTGCCAGCAGTTATTCGATAGACCTCTATGGCTACACCTTC.

The chain recombines TRBV7-2 with TRBJ2-7, with D unclear. The length of the CDR3 is 15 residues. V shed 4 bases and J shed 4 bases, with 17 bases lying between them. CDR1 and CDR2 from the germline V gene are SGHTA and FQGNSA. CDR3: CASSSPGGFGYEQYF. CDR3 coding DNA: TGTGCCAGCAGCTCCCCCGGTGGGTTTGGATACGAGCAGTACTTC. Filled out from reference TRBV7-2 and TRBJ2-7, the complete variable domain reads GAGVSQSPSNKVTEKGKDVELRCDPISGHTALYWYRQSLGQGLEFLIYFQGNSAPDKSGLPSDRFSAERTGGSVSTLTIQRTQQEDSAVYLCASSSPGGFGYEQYFGPGTRLTVT.

The chain combines TRBV9 with TRBJ2-2, with D perhaps TRBD2 (6 bases). The V end was cut by 2 bases, the J end by 2 bases, with 10 bases between. The CDR3 spans 15 residues. Germline V gene sequence: CDR1 SGDLS, CDR2 YYNGEE. The CDR3 spells CASSVVAVNTGELFF. DNA of the CDR3: TGTGCCAGCAGCGTGGTAGCGGTTAACACCGGGGAGCTGTTTTTT.

This rearrangement joins TRBV28 to TRBJ2-1; TRBD1 matches 7 bases. The V segment lost 8 bases and the J segment 6 bases; nucleotides outside the gene matches: 13. Germline CDR1 is MDHEN and CDR2 is SYDVKM. The CDR3 covers 15 residues. CDR3 residues: CASSLGQRGLNEQFF. The DNA for the CDR3 is TGTGCCAGCTCCCTGGGCCAAAGGGGGCTCAATGAGCAGTTCTTC.

This chain joins TRBV30 and TRBJ2-5; 10 bases line up with TRBD1. Germline trimming cut 5 bases from V and 2 bases from J; bases unmatched to any gene: 8. Germline CDR1 and CDR2: GTSNPN and SVGIG (reference sequence). There are 15 residues in the CDR3. CDR3 loop: CAWDPGQGSQETQYF. The CDR3 DNA follows: TGTGCCTGGGATCCGGGACAGGGGTCTCAAGAGACCCAGTACTTC.

The J gene is TRBJ1-1, the V gene TRBV5-6; 7 bases agree with TRBD1. The junction had 12 bases not matched to a gene; V was cut back by 4 bases and J by 3 bases. The CDR3 is 16 residues long. Germline loops: CDR1 SGHDT, CDR2 YYEEEE. The CDR3 reads CASSDHRVGGYTEAFF. CDR3 DNA sequence: TGTGCCAGCAGCGACCACAGGGTAGGGGGCTACACTGAAGCTTTCTTT.

The V gene is TRBV6-2 or TRBV6-3, the J gene TRBJ2-7, with a tentative D call TRBD1 (5 bases). Trimming removed 3 bases at V and 5 bases at J, with 14 bases between. The length of the CDR3 is 14 residues. Looked up from germline, CDR1 is MNHEY and CDR2 is SVGEGT. As DNA, the CDR3 is TGTGCCAGCAGTTATTTTGAAGGGGTCCACGAGCAGTACTTC. Its translation: CASSYFEGVHEQYF.

The chain couples TRBV6-6 to TRBJ1-2; D remains unclear. The length of the CDR3 is 13 residues. From germline, CDR1 is MNHNY and CDR2 SVGAGI (reference sequence). V gave up 2 bases and J gave up 5 bases, with 9 bases separating them. CDR3 sequence (DNA): TGTGCCAGCAGTTACGACACCGAGTATGGCTACACCTTC. It translates to CASSYDTEYGYTF.

This clonotype was observed at least ten times. This chain links TRBV28 with TRBJ2-7; no clear D gene. Germline CDR1 MDHEN, CDR2 SYDVKM. There are 13 residues in the CDR3. Trimming pared 3 bases from V and 6 bases from J, leaving 12 bases between. The CDR3 bases are TGTGCCAGCAGTTTCGGACCCGTAGGCGAGCAGTACTTC. Translated: CASSFGPVGEQYF.

This clonotype was detected only a few times. The chain couples TRBV9 to TRBJ2-7; the match to TRBD2 covers 8 bases. Germline assignment: CDR1 SGDLS and CDR2 YYNGEE. V lost 0 bases, J lost 6 bases, and 14 bases stayed unmatched. The CDR3 has 17 amino acids. The CDR3 here is CASSVGGGASGSVEQYF. In DNA form, the CDR3 reads TGTGCCAGCAGCGTAGGGGGAGGGGCAAGCGGGAGCGTCGAGCAGTACTTC.

The rearrangement joins TRBV20-1 to TRBJ2-3; 8 bases are shared with TRBD2. CDR3 size: 13 residues. Losses at the gene ends were 5 bases for V and 6 bases for J; bases not matched to a gene: 7. CDR1 is DFQATT, CDR2 SNEGSKA, per germline (reference sequence). The CDR3 DNA follows: TGCAGTGCTTTAGGGACTAGGACGGATACGCAGTATTTT. This codes for CSALGTRTDTQYF.

This clonotype has ten or more counts. The chain carries TRBV4-2 and TRBJ1-2; unclear D gene. CDR1 is LGHNA, CDR2 YNFKEQ, per germline. The CDR3 length is 14 residues. V was pared by 1 base and J by 8 bases, with 14 bases between. The CDR3 DNA reads TGTGCCAGCAGCCAAGGAAATCCCCTGGAGGGCTACACCTTC. Translation gives CASSQGNPLEGYTF.

This clonotype was detected many times. Here the CDR3 reads CSVRQGKNYEQYF. CDR3 nucleotides: TGCAGCGTAAGACAGGGAAAAAACTACGAGCAGTACTTC. The chain employs TRBV29-1 and TRBJ2-7; TRBD1 agrees at 7 bases. Per the germline V gene, CDR1 is SQVTM and CDR2 is ANQGSEA. Trimming at V came to 6 bases and at J to 3 bases, leaving 8 bases not matched to a gene. The length of the CDR3 is 13 residues.

The gene calls are TRBV7-2 and TRBJ2-1; D is perhaps TRBD2 (6 bases). The germline V and J ends were trimmed by 5 bases and 7 bases, with 12 bases remaining between them. CDR1 and CDR2 from the germline V gene are SGHTA and FQGNSA. The CDR3 loop spans 13 amino acids. The CDR3 region is CASSPAGPNEQFF. The CDR3 nucleotides read TGTGCCAGCAGCCCGGCGGGGCCTAATGAGCAGTTCTTC.

This clonotype was seen at least ten times. The chain carries TRBV4-3 and TRBJ2-2; TRBD2 matches at 13 bases. CDR3 size: 17 residues. Unmatched junction bases numbered 9, after V lost 4 bases and J lost 7 bases. From germline, CDR1 is LGHNA and CDR2 YSLEER. The CDR3 DNA is TGCGCCAGCAGCCCAGTTGGACTAGCGGGAGTGGGCGGGGAGCTGTTTTTT. It specifies CASSPVGLAGVGGELFF.

This clonotype was counted between two and nine times. The V and J genes are TRBV5-6 and TRBJ1-2, with D unresolved. Trimming stripped 9 bases from V and 4 bases from J, with 19 bases between. The CDR3 sequence is 14 residues long. Germline V gives CDR1 SGHDT, CDR2 YYEEEE. The CDR3 loop reads CAISWRGSPYGYTF. Written as DNA, the CDR3 is TGTGCCATCTCATGGCGGGGATCGCCCTATGGCTACACCTTC.

This clonotype was counted only a few times. CDR3 nucleotide sequence: TGTGCCAGCAGCCCTCTCGGGGAAGGCGAGCAGTTCTTC. This sequence encodes CASSPLGEGEQFF. This rearrangement joins TRBV7-7 to TRBJ2-1; TRBD2 might be the D (5 bases). From germline, CDR1 is SSHAT and CDR2 FNYEAQ (reference sequence). The CDR3 runs to 13 residues. V gave up 5 bases and J gave up 10 bases, with 15 bases separating them.

In this sample, this clonotype turned up a few times. The chain links TRBV7-9 to TRBJ2-7, with a possible D match to TRBD1 (6 bases). Trimming took off 3 bases at V and 2 bases at J, with 11 bases between the two ends. The CDR3 runs 14 residues. Germline assignment: CDR1 SEHNR and CDR2 FQNEAQ (reference sequence). The CDR3 loop reads CASSFQGLTYEQYF. The CDR3 DNA sequence: TGTGCCAGCAGCTTCCAGGGGCTCACCTACGAGCAGTACTTC.

This clonotype was counted only a few times. The chain uses TRBV10-3 and TRBJ1-3; 7 bases line up with TRBD1. This CDR3 comprises 14 residues. V lost 6 bases and J lost 1; bases outside the gene matches: 3. Looked up from germline, CDR1 is ENHRY and CDR2 is SYGVKD. The CDR3, as DNA: TGTGCCATCAGGGGGACAGCTTCTGGAAACACCATATATTTT. It translates to CAIRGTASGNTIYF.

This clonotype has a handful of counts. The genes are TRBV28 and TRBJ2-5; D may be TRBD1 (8 bases). Germline V gene sequence: CDR1 MDHEN, CDR2 SYDVKM. The V end lost 8 bases, the J end lost 8 bases, and 18 bases lay between the germline ends. The CDR3 extends over 13 amino acids. CDR3 residues: CASGGADRVTQYF. The CDR3 region has the DNA TGTGCCAGCGGGGGGGCGGACAGGGTTACCCAGTACTTC.

The chain recombines TRBV7-9 with TRBJ2-7; D may correspond to TRBD1 or TRBD2 (6 bases each). The CDR3 extends over 13 amino acids. The V and J ends lost 2 bases and 6 bases respectively, with 11 bases between them. Germline V CDR1 and CDR2: SEHNR, FQNEAQ (reference sequence). CDR3 sequence (DNA): TGTGCCAGCAGCTTAAAGGGGGGCAGCGAGCAGTACTTC. Translation gives CASSLKGGSEQYF.

This clonotype was found a few times. V is TRBV2 and J is TRBJ2-2; TRBD2 might be the D (6 bases). Germline-derived CDR1 and CDR2 are SNHLY and FYNNEI. V was trimmed by 8 bases and J by 3 bases, leaving 16 bases between them. CDR3 length equals 15 residues. CDR3 sequence reads: CASETDSGYTGELFF. CDR3 in DNA: TGTGCCAGCGAGACCGATAGCGGATACACCGGGGAGCTGTTTTTT.

This clonotype was seen only a few times. The V call is TRBV20-1, the J call TRBJ2-7, with D possibly TRBD1 on 5 matching bases. Germline assignment: CDR1 DFQATT and CDR2 SNEGSKA (reference sequence). This CDR3 comprises 13 residues. Trimming shortened V by 5 bases and J by 1 base, and 12 bases separated the two germline ends. The CDR3 sequence is CSAVPGQSYEQYF. The CDR3 coding sequence is TGCAGTGCTGTTCCTGGACAATCCTACGAGCAGTACTTC.

Ten or more counts support this clonotype. The rearrangement uses TRBV20-1 and TRBJ1-1; TRBD1 agrees at 11 bases. Germline V CDR1 and CDR2: DFQATT, SNEGSKA (reference sequence). V dropped 5 bases and J dropped 11; count of bases not matched to a gene: 10. The CDR3 is 13 amino acids. CDR3 residues: CSADRTGGLVAFF. CDR3 sequence (DNA): TGCAGTGCTGATAGGACAGGGGGCTTAGTTGCTTTCTTT.

The genes are TRBV11-2 and TRBJ2-1, with unresolved D. Trimming removed 6 bases from V and 12 bases from J, with 12 bases in between. This CDR3 is built from 11 residues. The germline CDR1 and CDR2 sequences are SGHAT and FQNNGV. In DNA, the CDR3 is TGTGCCAGCAGTTCTATGTACGGGCAGTTCTTC. Protein product: CASSSMYGQFF. Full variable domain (outside the CDR3, taken from reference TRBV11-2 and TRBJ2-1): EAGVAQSPRYKIIEKRQSVAFWCNPISGHATLYWYQQILGQGPKLLIQFQNNGVVDDSQLPKDRFSAERLKGVDSTLKIQPAKLEDSAVYLCASSSMYGQFFGPGTRLTVL.

The chain couples TRBV12-3 or TRBV12-4 to TRBJ2-3; the match to TRBD2 covers 14 bases. The CDR3 runs to 16 residues. Trimming at V came to 5 bases and at J to 6 bases, leaving 7 bases not matched to a gene. CDR3 region: CASSEGTSGSSDTQYF. CDR3 DNA sequence: TGTGCCAGCAGTGAAGGGACTAGCGGGAGTTCGGATACGCAGTATTTT.

This clonotype has at least ten counts. The CDR3 sequence is CASSSGETSGAYEQYF. CDR3 nucleotide sequence: TGCGCCAGCAGCTCGGGGGAGACTAGCGGAGCTTACGAGCAGTACTTC. This chain uses TRBV5-1 with TRBJ2-7, with 9 positions matching TRBD2. V dropped 3 bases and J dropped 4; count of bases not matched to a gene: 11. Germline CDR1 is SGHRS and CDR2 is YFSETQ. The CDR3 covers 16 residues.

This rearrangement joins TRBV9 to TRBJ1-3, with D tentatively TRBD1 (6 bases). This CDR3 has 16 residues. V was cut by 0 bases and J by 2 bases, with 12 bases left in between. Germline V gene data show CDR1 as SGDLS and CDR2 as YYNGEE. The CDR3, as DNA: TGTGCCAGCAGCGTAGGGGTACAGGGAGCTGGAAACACCATATATTTT. It yields the protein CASSVGVQGAGNTIYF.